The entry that follows covers one T cell receptor beta chain sequence. Its antigen is as yet unknown. The data stem from a study of cytomegalovirus exposure and HLA in healthy donors. In the study overall: A subsequent analysis reported that the 95 to 150 validation repertoires were produced on the same platform that had also been used for the roughly 710 first-cohort repertoires.

The CDR3 length is 14 residues. V was trimmed by 5 bases and J by 5 bases, leaving 15 bases between them. The germline V gene has CDR1 MNHNY and CDR2 SVGAGI (reference sequence). Produced via immunoSEQ multiplex PCR; TCRdb's table is partial and in-frame only. This sample has some 170,000 clones, with approximately 87% found just once. Study conclusions and caveats: Rarity held for most TCR sequences, but there were some public TCRs that occurred in many donors. According to reports, the classifier identified cytomegalovirus status with high specificity and sensitivity.

The TCR sequence derives from a woman younger than 45 in good health and CMV-seronegative. The V and J genes are TRBV6-6 and TRBJ1-2; tentative D call: TRBD1 (6 bases). Sequenced input: PBMCs. The CDR3 reads CASSGPGTSYGYTF. The CDR3 nucleotides read TGTGCCAGCAGTGGGCCCGGGACATCATATGGCTACACCTTC.